This T cell receptor beta chain was identified in a study of T cell responses to AZD1222 COVID-19 vaccine. Details on this clone: Its cognate antigen is unknown.

Libraries were prepared by immunoSEQ multiplex PCR; TCRdb keeps only in-frame clonotypes and omits some of them. This sample has some 80,000 clones, with just over 90% found just once. The CDR3 totals 13 residues. J gave up 7 bases and V 6 bases, and 6 bases lay outside the gene matches. Regarding the study as a whole: The peak T cell response came first, and repertoires were sampled only after it. Most donors were white British, females outnumbered males, and clonal diversity was possibly underestimated.

The chain links TRBV12-3 or TRBV12-4 to TRBJ1-1; 9 nucleotides align to TRBD1. The sample was peripheral blood, taken 28 days after the second AZD1222 dose. The source is an adult who received the AZD1222 COVID-19 vaccine. CDR3 region: CASSGTGYIEAFF. The CDR3 DNA follows: TGTGCCAGCAGCGGGACAGGGTATATTGAAGCTTTCTTT.